The next 21 T cell receptor beta chains were all read from a single sample in a study of T cell responses to AZD1222 COVID-19 vaccine. The table came from immunoSEQ multiplex PCR; TCRdb's copy has only in-frame clones and leaves some out. This table has roughly 160,000 clones, approximately 91% appearing once. The material was peripheral blood, obtained on day 0 of AZD1222 vaccination. These TCRs come from an adult in good health.

This chain links TRBV5-1 with TRBJ1-1, with 8 bases matching TRBD1. CDR1 SGHRS and CDR2 YFSETQ come from the germline V gene. The V and J ends lost 4 bases and 6 bases, in that order; junction bases with no gene match: 8. The CDR3 sequence is 14 residues long. The CDR3 DNA follows: TGCGCCAGCAGCGAGGACAGGGTTGGGTCTGAAGCTTTCTTT. It codes for CASSEDRVGSEAFF.

This chain joins TRBV10-2 and TRBJ1-1; 9 nucleotides agree with TRBD1. There are 14 residues in the CDR3. CDR1 is WSHSY and CDR2 is SAAADI in the germline V gene. After removal of 6 bases from V and 4 bases from J, the junction contained 6 bases not matched to a gene. CDR3 nucleotide sequence: TGCGCCAGCAGCTCGGGACAGGGTGGCACTGAAGCTTTCTTT. Amino acids: CASSSGQGGTEAFF.

The chain recombines TRBV6-5 with TRBJ1-2; D not certain. Trimming left V 6 bases short and J 4 bases short, with 6 bases between. CDR3 size: 11 residues. The germline V gene encodes CDR1 MNHEY and CDR2 SVGAGI. The CDR3 reads CASRGPYGYTF. The CDR3 region has the DNA TGTGCCAGCAGGGGCCCCTATGGCTACACCTTC.

This chain connects TRBV5-4 to TRBJ1-5, with a possible D match to TRBD1 (5 bases). CDR1 is SGHNT, CDR2 YYREEE, per germline (reference sequence). V was trimmed by 0 bases and J by 0 bases, leaving 10 bases between them. The CDR3 is made up of 16 amino acids. The CDR3 is CASSLGGTVSNQPQHF. The CDR3 nucleotides read TGTGCCAGCAGCTTGGGGGGGACGGTTAGCAATCAGCCCCAGCATTTT. The variable domain in full, completed from reference TRBV5-4 and TRBJ1-5, reads ETGVTQSPTHLIKTRGQQVTLRCSSQSGHNTVSWYQQALGQGPQFIFQYYREEENGRGNFPPRFSGLQFPNYSSELNVNALELDDSALYLCASSLGGTVSNQPQHFGDGTRLSIL.

The chain combines TRBV6-5 with TRBJ2-1, with unresolved D. Per germline, CDR1 MNHEY and CDR2 SVGAGI. The CDR3 is made up of 14 amino acids. The V gene lost 0 bases and the J gene lost 10 bases, with 13 bases spanning the gap. CDR3 sequence: CASSYSADEWEQFF. The CDR3, as DNA: TGTGCCAGCAGTTACTCCGCTGACGAGTGGGAGCAGTTCTTC.

Here the CDR3 DNA reads TGTGCCAGCAGCTTAGCGCCGGAGGGCGGTAATTCACCCCTCCACTTT. Protein sequence: CASSLAPEGGNSPLHF. This rearrangement joins TRBV7-2 to TRBJ1-6; no definite D call. Germline V CDR1 and CDR2: SGHTA, FQGNSA. The CDR3 runs to 16 residues. The V gene lost 0 bases and the J gene lost 6 bases, with 12 bases spanning the gap.

The V and J genes are TRBV9 and TRBJ1-1, with D unresolved. CDR3 length: 14 residues. With 0 bases removed from V and 0 bases from J, the gap between germline ends came to 6 bases. CDR1 is SGDLS, CDR2 YYNGEE, per germline. This CDR3 is CASSVGALNTEAFF. The CDR3 DNA sequence: TGTGCCAGCAGCGTAGGGGCACTGAACACTGAAGCTTTCTTT.

As to this clone: This same CDR3 is encoded by further DNA sequences in the sample. The chain joins TRBV3-1 (or the pseudogene TRBV3-2) to TRBJ2-7; D call uncertain. Trimming stripped 3 bases from V and 6 bases from J, with 6 bases between. CDR3 length: 11 residues. Per the germline V gene, CDR1 is LGHDT and CDR2 is YNNKEL (reference sequence). CDR3 bases: TGTGCCAGCAGCCAGAAGGGCGAGCAGTACTTC. It specifies CASSQKGEQYF.

J is TRBJ1-6 and V is TRBV3-1 (or the pseudogene TRBV3-2), with 10 bases aligning to TRBD1. Looked up from germline, CDR1 is LGHDT and CDR2 is YNNKEL (reference sequence). The CDR3 is made up of 17 amino acids. J gave up 0 bases and V 4 bases, and 3 bases lay outside the gene matches. The CDR3 bases are TGTGCCAGCAGCCTCCGGACAGGGGGCTCCTATAATTCACCCCTCCACTTT. It translates to CASSLRTGGSYNSPLHF.

V usage is TRBV7-9 and J usage is TRBJ2-7, with a weak D call TRBD1 (6 bases). Looked up from germline, CDR1 is SEHNR and CDR2 is FQNEAQ (reference sequence). Trimming left V 3 bases short and J 6 bases short, with 9 bases between. CDR3 length: 12 amino acids. Here the CDR3 DNA reads TGTGCCAGCAGCTTCACAGGGTTCGAGCAGTACTTC. Amino acid sequence: CASSFTGFEQYF.

The rearrangement joins TRBV6-5 to TRBJ2-7, with 9 bases that match TRBD2. Germline V gives CDR1 MNHEY, CDR2 SVGAGI. With 5 bases clipped from V and 4 bases from J, the junction kept 3 bases outside the gene matches. The CDR3 sequence is 13 residues long. CDR3 residues: CASSLTSGYEQYF. The CDR3 DNA reads TGTGCCAGCAGTCTTACTAGCGGGTACGAGCAGTACTTC.

The rearrangement uses TRBV19 and TRBJ1-5; tentatively, D is TRBD1 (5 bases). Germline CDR1 reads LNHDA; CDR2 reads SQIVND (reference sequence). Trimming pared 10 bases from V and 0 bases from J, leaving 19 bases between. This CDR3 is 16 amino acids long. CDR3 coding DNA: TGTGCCACTGGGACGGACTTAACTAATAGCAATCAGCCCCAGCATTTT. The encoded protein is CATGTDLTNSNQPQHF.

CDR3 in amino acids: CASSLTAGNGYTF. The CDR3 DNA sequence: TGTGCCAGCAGTTTGACGGCAGGGAATGGCTACACCTTC. The V gene is TRBV28, the J gene TRBJ1-2; D is perhaps TRBD1 (5 bases). V lost 3 bases to trimming and J lost 6 bases, with 11 bases between them. Germline V gives CDR1 MDHEN, CDR2 SYDVKM. The CDR3 covers 13 residues.

As DNA, the CDR3 is TGTGCCAGCAGCTTGCGGGGGACAGGGGAGAACACTGAAGCTTTCTTT. It specifies CASSLRGTGENTEAFF. This sequence joins TRBV5-5 and TRBJ1-1; 10 bases agree with TRBD1. Losses at the gene ends were 1 base for V and 1 base for J; bases not matched to a gene: 4. The CDR3 has 16 amino acids. Germline values: CDR1 SGHKS, CDR2 YYEKEE (reference sequence).

In its sample, this clone was seen once. The rearrangement joins TRBV4-3 to TRBJ2-7, with 7 positions matching TRBD2. Germline-derived CDR1 and CDR2 are LGHNA and YSLEER. J was trimmed by 3 bases and V by 1 base; bases with no gene match: 6. This CDR3 has 15 residues. In nucleotides, the CDR3 is TGCGCCAGCAGCCAAGGAGGACTAGGGAACTACGAGCAGTACTTC. Translating gives CASSQGGLGNYEQYF.

The CDR3 loop reads CASSYRGNTEAFF. In DNA form, the CDR3 reads TGTGCCAGCTCTTACAGGGGGAACACTGAAGCTTTCTTT. The chain combines TRBV28 with TRBJ1-1; TRBD1 matches at 7 bases. The CDR3 is 13 amino acids. The germline gives CDR1 MDHEN, CDR2 SYDVKM. The trim removed 8 bases at V and 1 base at J, leaving 4 bases unmatched. The variable domain in full, completed from reference TRBV28 and TRBJ1-1, reads DVKVTQSSRYLVKRTGEKVFLECVQDMDHENMFWYRQDPGLGLRLIYFSYDVKMKEKGDIPEGYSVSREKKERFSLILESASTNQTSMYLCASSYRGNTEAFFGQGTRLTVV.

The chain combines TRBV28 with TRBJ1-1; D is undetermined. Per germline, CDR1 MDHEN and CDR2 SYDVKM. V lost 4 bases and J 4 bases, leaving 13 bases between the germline ends. The CDR3 length is 14 residues. Here the CDR3 reads CASSYNQRVTEAFF. In DNA, the CDR3 is TGTGCCAGCAGTTATAACCAAAGGGTCACTGAAGCTTTCTTT.

This chain uses TRBV28 with TRBJ1-1; perhaps TRBD1 as D (5 bases). Germline values: CDR1 MDHEN, CDR2 SYDVKM. The CDR3 spans 16 residues. V was pared by 3 bases and J by 6 bases, with 20 bases between. CDR3 nucleotide sequence: TGTGCCAGCAGTTTTTTGGGGGGATTCCGGGCGGCTGAAGCTTTCTTT. Translation: CASSFLGGFRAAEAFF. Full variable domain (remainder filled in from reference TRBV28 and TRBJ1-1): DVKVTQSSRYLVKRTGEKVFLECVQDMDHENMFWYRQDPGLGLRLIYFSYDVKMKEKGDIPEGYSVSREKKERFSLILESASTNQTSMYLCASSFLGGFRAAEAFFGQGTRLTVV.

The V and J genes are TRBV29-1 and TRBJ2-7, with D hard to call. CDR1 SQVTM and CDR2 ANQGSEA come from the germline V gene. The V gene lost 3 bases and the J gene lost 5 bases, with 14 bases spanning the gap. CDR3 length equals 13 residues. CDR3 coding DNA: TGCAGCGTTGAGACCCTCAATGGAAACGAGCAGTACTTC. This codes for CSVETLNGNEQYF.

The chain is built from TRBV19 and TRBJ1-1; D remains ambiguous. CDR1 is LNHDA and CDR2 is SQIVND in the germline V gene (reference sequence). The CDR3 covers 14 residues. Trimming left V 7 bases short and J 1 base short, with 13 bases between. The CDR3, as DNA: TGTGCCAGTAATACTGGCGGCCCGAACACTGAAGCTTTCTTT. Amino acid sequence: CASNTGGPNTEAFF.

V is TRBV5-4 and J is TRBJ1-1; no firm D call. This CDR3 spans 16 amino acids. CDR1 is SGHNT and CDR2 is YYREEE in the germline V gene (reference sequence). Trimming pared 4 bases from V and 3 bases from J, leaving 19 bases between. The CDR3 DNA is TGTGCCAGCAGCCCCACGACGATTTATGGGGACACTGAAGCTTTCTTT. Its protein product is CASSPTTIYGDTEAFF.